This paragraph reports one TCR beta chain. Antigen specificity is unknown. Per the germline V gene, CDR1 is KGHSH and CDR2 is LQKENI. This CDR3 spans 13 amino acids. Trimming cost V 2 bases and J 4 bases, with 8 bases left between them. These data originate in a study of regulatory dendritic cells for organ transplantation. Study-level results: Between individuals, the alloreactive memory CD8+ T cell pool differed considerably. Regulatory dendritic cells appeared to expand memory CD8+ clones less than mature ones. The most alloreactive TCR clonotypes were found in resting memory CD8+ cells.

Assay: immunoSEQ multiplex PCR; the TCRdb copy retains only in-frame clones and omits some. In the table there are about 30,000 clones, roughly 85% of which are singletons. CD4+ or CD8+ T cells were sorted as naive CD45RA+ or memory CD45RO+. Sample: memory CD4+ T cells from blood. Subset: CD45RO+ memory T cells. The receptor was isolated from a human donor in good health. The chain carries TRBV18 and TRBJ2-5; D not resolved. The CDR3 spells CASSPANLETQYF. The CDR3 nucleotides are TGTGCCAGCTCACCAGCGAACCTAGAGACCCAGTACTTC.